The clone carrying this T cell receptor (beta chain) has at least ten counts. Its specificity is unknown. These data come from a study of T cells after yellow fever vaccination. Study-level points and caveats: Post-booster repertoires again held most primary-vaccination clones (roughly 95% CD4, 85% to 90% CD8). From the bulk population, abundant clonotypes could contaminate and appear within FACS-sorted repertoires. Clonotypes shared by both compartments, CD4 and CD8, made up a small share.

A process of 5'RACE template switching, which added a universal primer site and UMIs, was used to make TCR cDNA. One entry per CDR3 protein, called by TCRdb with MiXCR from the 5' RACE reads. The table includes a few hundred thousand distinct CDR3 sequences, over 15% detected once. The CDR3 loop spans 13 amino acids. The V end lost 3 bases, the J end lost 9 bases, and 13 bases lay between the germline ends. Germline V gives CDR1 SGHRS, CDR2 YFSETQ. The material was PBMCs, obtained before the yellow fever booster vaccination. This chain joins TRBV5-1 and TRBJ2-1, with D tentatively TRBD2 (5 bases). This TCR came from a man aged 18-30 years who received the YFV17D yellow fever vaccine. In DNA form, the CDR3 reads TGCGCCAGCAGCTCCCTAGGAAGCGGTGAGCAGTTCTTC. Its protein is CASSSLGSGEQFF.